These T cell receptor beta chains were read from a single sample in a study of blood T cell repertoires in COVID-19. Here immunoSEQ multiplex PCR was the method, and the copy in TCRdb shows in-frame clones only, minus some. The sample shows 150,000 to 180,000 clones, about 73% of them seen only once. Source material: peripheral blood. These receptors were obtained from a man aged 80 or over with acute or convalescent COVID-19. Each CDR3 is given with its conserved first and last residue. Each record gives: D gene, J gene, V gene, clone size, CDR3 DNA, CDR3 protein. D genes are given only for firm matches. Rows give clone size only sometimes, using once, few, many, or a class for an expanded clone.

TRBD1,TRBJ1-2,TRBV5-1,few,TGCGCCAGCAGCCCCTCAGGACAGGCCTATGGCTACACCTTC,CASSPSGQAYGYTF
TRBD1,TRBJ1-2,TRBV7-8,few,TGTGCCAGCAGCAGCGCAGACAGGGGAGGGGGCTACACCTTC,CASSSADRGGGYTF
-,TRBJ2-7,TRBV3-1/TRBV3-2,few,TGTGCCAGCAGCCAACAGGGATCCTCCTACGAGCAGTACTTC,CASSQQGSSYEQYF
-,TRBJ1-5,TRBV19,-,TGTGCCAGTACCTTGCTTGGCCAGCCCCAGCATTTT,CASTLLGQPQHF
TRBD1,TRBJ1-2,TRBV18,-,TGTGCCAGCTCACCCGGACAGGAGCTATATGGCTACACCTTC,CASSPGQELYGYTF
TRBD1,TRBJ2-6,TRBV7-3,-,TGTGCCAGCAGCTTAATGTCAGGGGGCGCCGGAGGGGCCAACGTCCTGACTTTC,CASSLMSGGAGGANVLTF
TRBD1,TRBJ2-7,TRBV4-3,-,TGCGCCAGCAGCCGGTCTAGGGACAGGGGAGTCTACGAGCAGTACTTC,CASSRSRDRGVYEQYF
TRBD1,TRBJ1-2,TRBV12-5,few,TGTGCTAGTGGTTTGGAACGGGGACAGGGGAAGGCGTTTTATGGCTACACCTTC,CASGLERGQGKAFYGYTF
-,TRBJ1-2,TRBV6-5,-,TGTGCCAGCAGTTACTCTGCCAGGGGTGACTATGGCTACACCTTC,CASSYSARGDYGYTF
-,TRBJ2-5,TRBV11-3,-,TGTGCCAGCAGCAGCCCCAGGGCGCTCGGGGAGACCCAGTACTTC,CASSSPRALGETQYF
-,TRBJ1-1,TRBV18,once,TGTGCCAGCTCACCAACCGGGGGGACGGACACTGAAGCTTTCTTT,CASSPTGGTDTEAFF
TRBD1,TRBJ1-6,TRBV28,few,TGTGCCAGCAGTTTAGGGGACAGGGTTTCACCCCTCCACTTT,CASSLGDRVSPLHF
-,TRBJ2-5,TRBV4-3,-,TGCGCCAGCAGCCAAGCGGACAGTTCTAGGGAGACCCAGTACTTC,CASSQADSSRETQYF